This TCR beta chain was recorded in a study of post-analysis software for immune sequencing data. Libraries were made from TCR beta cDNA, and they carried unique molecular identifiers. TCRdb ran MiXCR on the PCR reads and lists one entry per CDR3 protein. Altogether about 680,000 distinct CDR3 sequences are present, 55% to 70% being singletons, with the ten largest covering approximately 10%. As for this clonotype: Antigen specificity is unknown.

Study findings and constraints: Five or six TRBV segments, TRBV5-6, TRBV5-1 and TRBV20-1 among them, were found more frequent in patients than controls.

Germline CDR1 DFQATT, CDR2 SNEGSKA (reference sequence). The CDR3 totals 11 residues. Deletions cut 3 bases from V and 9 bases from J, with 9 bases between. The clonotype originates from a girl between 2 and 10 years old with multiple sclerosis. The sequenced material came from blood. The V gene is TRBV20-1, the J gene TRBJ2-1; the D gene is possibly TRBD1 (6 bases). Here the CDR3 reads CSASWGPEQFF. The CDR3 DNA sequence: TGCAGTGCTAGTTGGGGGCCTGAGCAGTTCTTC.